What follows are 21 T cell receptor beta chains derived from one specimen sequenced in a study of blood T cell repertoires in COVID-19. The assay was immunoSEQ multiplex PCR, and TCRdb's table has in-frame clones only and misses some. The sample records under 200,000 clones, 70% to 80% being singletons. Sequences were obtained from peripheral blood. These receptors all come from a man aged 60-69 years with acute or convalescent COVID-19.

The chain uses TRBV6-2 or TRBV6-3 and TRBJ1-5, with 7 bases matching TRBD1. The CDR3 sequence is 13 residues long. Losses at the gene ends were 6 bases for V and 4 bases for J; bases not matched to a gene: 3. Germline-derived CDR1 and CDR2 are MNHEY and SVGEGT. CDR3 protein: CASSDRENQPQHF. CDR3 nucleotide sequence: TGTGCCAGCAGCGACAGGGAAAATCAGCCCCAGCATTTT.

In its sample, this clone was seen once. The rearrangement uses TRBV27 and TRBJ1-1, with D unclear. Trimming took 2 bases from V and 5 from J, leaving 9 bases between them. The CDR3 length is 13 residues. Germline-derived CDR1 and CDR2 are MNHEY and SMNVEV (reference sequence). CDR3 loop: CASSLAQKTEAFF. CDR3 nucleotides: TGTGCCAGCAGTTTAGCTCAGAAAACTGAAGCTTTCTTT.

This chain links TRBV3-1 (or the pseudogene TRBV3-2) with TRBJ2-3; the match to TRBD2 covers 12 bases. Looked up from germline, CDR1 is LGHDT and CDR2 is YNNKEL (reference sequence). V lost 5 bases, J lost 4 bases, and 10 bases stayed unmatched. The CDR3 runs 17 residues. CDR3 sequence reads: CASSATSGGSKADTQYF. The DNA for the CDR3 is TGTGCCAGCAGCGCTACTAGCGGGGGGTCCAAAGCAGATACGCAGTATTTT.

The chain uses TRBV4-1 and TRBJ2-7; no reliable D call. In germline, CDR1 is MGHRA, CDR2 YSYEKL. The CDR3 totals 14 residues. The V and J ends lost 2 bases and 5 bases respectively, with 13 bases between them. CDR3 loop: CASSQNARRNEQYF. The CDR3 DNA follows: TGCGCCAGCAGCCAAAACGCCCGGAGAAACGAGCAGTACTTC.

The chain employs TRBV3-1 (or the pseudogene TRBV3-2) and TRBJ1-2; the D gene is possibly TRBD1 (5 bases). CDR3 length equals 14 residues. Germline lookup yields CDR1 LGHDT and CDR2 YNNKEL (reference sequence). V lost 2 bases and J lost 6, with 13 bases in between. DNA for the CDR3: TGTGCCAGCAGCCAAACGGGGGGGGTGGATGGCTACACCTTC. This gives the protein CASSQTGGVDGYTF.

This chain joins TRBV4-3 and TRBJ1-4; perhaps TRBD1 as D (6 bases). CDR1 is LGHNA, CDR2 YSLEER, per germline. This CDR3 comprises 18 residues. V was shortened by 4 bases and J by 4 bases, with 22 bases between the two germline ends. The CDR3 DNA sequence: TGCGCCAGCAGCCTGCAACTCCTGGAACAGGGAAGTAATGAAAAACTGTTTTTT. Encoded protein: CASSLQLLEQGSNEKLFF.

The chain recombines TRBV27 with TRBJ2-1; the match to TRBD1 covers 9 bases. V shed 5 bases and J 0 bases; nucleotides not matched to a gene: 5. CDR3 length: 16 amino acids. Looked up from germline, CDR1 is MNHEY and CDR2 is SMNVEV (reference sequence). CDR3 loop: CASSPTGGASYNEQFF. The CDR3 DNA follows: TGTGCCAGCAGTCCCACAGGGGGCGCCTCCTACAATGAGCAGTTCTTC.

J is TRBJ2-1 and V is TRBV7-6; TRBD2 matches at 8 bases. The CDR3 loop spans 15 amino acids. The junction had 3 bases not matched to a gene; V was cut back by 1 base and J by 4 bases. Germline V gene data show CDR1 as SGHVS and CDR2 as FNYEAQ. The CDR3, as DNA: TGTGCCAGCAGCTTAGGTAGCGGGGTATACAATGAGCAGTTCTTC. This gives the protein CASSLGSGVYNEQFF. Full variable domain (outside the CDR3, taken from reference TRBV7-6 and TRBJ2-1): GAGVSQSPRYKVTKRGQDVALRCDPISGHVSLYWYRQALGQGPEFLTYFNYEAQQDKSGLPNDRFSAERPEGSISTLTIQRTEQRDSAMYRCASSLGSGVYNEQFFGPGTRLTVL.

V is TRBV12-3 or TRBV12-4 and J is TRBJ2-1; tentative D call: TRBD1 (5 bases). The CDR3 extends over 12 amino acids. Between the trimmed V and J ends, which lost 6 bases and 10 bases, there was a span of 13 bases. Written as DNA, the CDR3 is TGTGCCAGCAGCCGACAGACTGGGGAGCAGTTCTTC. Protein product: CASSRQTGEQFF.

The J gene is TRBJ2-7, the V gene TRBV30; 7 nucleotides align to TRBD2. V lost 4 bases and J lost 9; bases outside the gene matches: 9. CDR3 length: 12 amino acids. Germline V lookup: CDR1 GTSNPN, CDR2 SVGIG (reference sequence). Here the CDR3 reads CAWTPGTGGQYF. CDR3 coding DNA: TGTGCCTGGACCCCAGGGACGGGGGGGCAGTACTTC.

The V and J genes are TRBV6-7 and TRBJ2-1; D is unresolved. TRBV6-7 is filed as an ORF, its function uncertain. The CDR3 sequence is 14 residues long. Trimming pared 4 bases from V and 8 bases from J, leaving 15 bases between. As DNA, the CDR3 is TGTGCCAGCAGTTTCACAGAGAGTTGTGATGAGCAGTTCTTC. Its protein product is CASSFTESCDEQFF.

This chain joins TRBV5-4 and TRBJ2-7, with 8 bases that match TRBD1. The CDR3 runs 15 residues. CDR1 and CDR2 (germline): SGHNT, YYREEE (reference sequence). V shed 4 bases and J 3 bases; nucleotides not matched to a gene: 9. CDR3 sequence: CASSKGQGRGYEQYF. The CDR3 DNA sequence: TGTGCCAGCAGCAAAGGACAGGGAAGAGGCTACGAGCAGTACTTC. Looking up the rest from reference TRBV5-4 and TRBJ2-7 gives the full variable domain: ETGVTQSPTHLIKTRGQQVTLRCSSQSGHNTVSWYQQALGQGPQFIFQYYREEENGRGNFPPRFSGLQFPNYSSELNVNALELDDSALYLCASSKGQGRGYEQYFGPGTRLTVT.

J is TRBJ1-2 and V is TRBV28; 9 bases agree with TRBD1. The CDR3 has 14 residues. The V and J ends lost 5 bases and 6 bases, in that order; junction bases with no gene match: 7. The V gene's germline CDR1 is MDHEN and CDR2 SYDVKM. The CDR3 loop reads CASSTTGGLDGYTF. The CDR3, as DNA: TGTGCCAGCAGTACGACAGGGGGTTTAGATGGCTACACCTTC.

About this clone itself: This CDR3 is also generated by other DNA sequences in the sample. V gene TRBV2 combines with J gene TRBJ2-5; maybe TRBD2 (6 bases). The ends were cut back, 2 bases at V and 5 bases at J, with 9 bases in the middle. Germline V gene lookup returns CDR1 SNHLY and CDR2 FYNNEI. This CDR3 has 13 residues. The CDR3 is CASSELGRETQYF. The CDR3 DNA reads as TGTGCCAGCAGTGAATTGGGGAGGGAGACCCAGTACTTC.

The chain uses TRBV7-2 and TRBJ1-5; possible D gene TRBD1, 6 bases. From germline, CDR1 is SGHTA and CDR2 FQGNSA. V dropped 5 bases and J dropped 7 bases, with 12 bases sitting between them. The CDR3 extends over 13 amino acids. This CDR3 is CASSRQAQQPQHF. The CDR3 DNA is TGTGCCAGCAGCCGACAGGCCCAACAGCCCCAGCATTTT.

CDR3 loop: CASSPGNTADTQYF. In nucleotides, the CDR3 is TGTGCCAGTAGTCCCGGGAACACGGCAGATACGCAGTATTTT. The chain couples TRBV19 to TRBJ2-3, with TRBD2 as a possible D gene (5 bases). The V end was cut by 5 bases, the J end by 4 bases, with 13 bases between. Germline V gene sequence: CDR1 LNHDA, CDR2 SQIVND (reference sequence). CDR3 size: 14 residues.

The CDR3 region has the DNA TGCAGCGTTGAGCGGGCCTTTGGGGAGCTGTTTTTT. It specifies CSVERAFGELFF. V gene TRBV29-1 combines with J gene TRBJ2-2, with a weak D call TRBD2 (5 bases). The CDR3 runs 12 residues. Germline CDR1 reads SQVTM; CDR2 reads ANQGSEA. V shed 3 bases and J shed 8 bases, with 10 bases lying between them.

The chain recombines TRBV7-2 with TRBJ2-1; 10 nucleotides align to TRBD2. Per germline, CDR1 SGHTA and CDR2 FQGNSA. J gave up 8 bases and V 5 bases, and 12 bases lay outside the gene matches. The CDR3 length is 16 residues. This CDR3 is CASSPRLERGGHEQFF. The CDR3 region has the DNA TGTGCCAGCAGCCCTCGTTTGGAGCGGGGGGGCCATGAGCAGTTCTTC.

This rearrangement joins TRBV5-1 to TRBJ2-2, with TRBD1 identical over 9 bases. V was pared by 3 bases and J by 6 bases, with 3 bases of the junction left unmatched. Germline CDR1 is SGHRS and CDR2 is YFSETQ. This CDR3 is built from 14 residues. CDR3 in DNA: TGCGCCAGCAGCTACAGGGGGCAAGCCGGGGAGCTGTTTTTT. The encoded protein is CASSYRGQAGELFF.

CDR3 protein: CAWSVIADSTDTQYF. The CDR3 nucleotides are TGTGCCTGGAGTGTTATAGCGGATAGCACAGATACGCAGTATTTT. The chain employs TRBV30 and TRBJ2-3; weak D call: TRBD2 (6 bases). The V and J ends lost 0 bases and 0 bases respectively, with 10 bases between them. Germline V gene data show CDR1 as GTSNPN and CDR2 as SVGIG (reference sequence). The CDR3 loop spans 15 amino acids.

The chain has TRBV2 and TRBJ2-7, with 10 nucleotides matching TRBD2. CDR3 length: 12 residues. Unmatched junction bases numbered 5, after V lost 8 bases and J lost 7 bases. Germline V gives CDR1 SNHLY, CDR2 FYNNEI. The CDR3 protein is CASRLAGVEQYF. Written as DNA, the CDR3 is TGTGCCAGCCGGCTAGCGGGGGTTGAGCAGTACTTC.